This TCR beta chain was sequenced during a study of prognosis after radiotherapy for stage I lung cancer. Study details: In this cohort, every patient with non-small cell lung cancer was regarded as medically inoperable.

This CDR3 is built from 14 residues. V was trimmed by 2 bases and J by 12 bases, leaving 14 bases between them. The germline V gene has CDR1 LNHNV and CDR2 YYDKDF (reference sequence). CDR3 of TCR beta was amplified from genomic DNA via a two-round multiplex PCR. Round-one PCR had primers specific to each TRBV and TRBJ gene. One entry per CDR3 protein results from TCRdb running MiXCR on the multiplex PCR reads. The data contain tens of thousands of distinct CDR3 sequences, roughly 31% of them singletons. This clonotype occurred many times. This clonotype was sampled from a donor aged 50 or older with non-small cell lung cancer. Specimen: PBMCs, collected before or after stereotactic body radiation therapy (not recorded which). This chain uses TRBV15 with TRBJ1-6; D is unresolved. The DNA of the CDR3 is TGTGCCACCAGCAGATTCTCAGGATCCGAACCCCTCCACTTT. It encodes CATSRFSGSEPLHF.